This entry lists 26 T cell receptor beta chains sequenced from one sample in a study of spatial heterogeneity in lung cancer. This sample's time point: sample taken at primary tumor resection. Sequencing covered unsorted whole RNA taken from tumor, nontumor lung or frozen PBMC. In TCRdb, the 5' RACE reads were re-called with MiXCR into one record per CDR3 protein. The sample contains approximately 4,800 distinct CDR3 sequences, under 30% of which appear only once. This specimen was PBMCs, taken at surgery. All receptors derive from a male donor with early-stage non-small cell lung cancer.

This clonotype is categorized as medium-sized. CDR3 in DNA: TGTGCCAGCAGCGGAACGGGACTGCACAACCTCAATGAGCAGTTCTTC. Its translation is CASSGTGLHNLNEQFF. The V and J genes are TRBV7-6 and TRBJ2-1; D might be TRBD2 (6 bases). The germline V gene has CDR1 SGHVS and CDR2 FNYEAQ. The CDR3 spans 16 residues. Trimming took 5 bases from V and 6 from J, leaving 20 bases between them.

This clonotype is categorized as medium-sized. J is TRBJ2-7 and V is TRBV7-8; the D gene is possibly TRBD1 (8 bases). The germline V gene has CDR1 SGHVS and CDR2 FQNEAQ. This CDR3 spans 16 amino acids. V lost 5 bases and J lost 7, with 24 bases in between. CDR3 protein: CASSRPPQGGSGEQYF. The CDR3 nucleotides read TGTGCCAGCAGCAGACCCCCACAGGGGGGGTCCGGTGAGCAGTACTTC.

As regards this clonotype: Mismatch with germline at one junction end may stem from a read error. The chain is built from TRBV4-1 and TRBJ1-5, with D unclear. The CDR3 is made up of 16 amino acids. CDR1 is MGHRA and CDR2 is YSYEKL in the germline V gene. The CDR3 region is CASGQESEWGNQPQHF. For the CDR3, the DNA is TGCGCCAGCGGCCAAGAAAGTGAATGGGGCAATCAGCCCCAGCATTTT.

Relative to its sample, this clonotype is medium-sized (0.01 to 0.1%). The chain uses TRBV28 and TRBJ2-7; TRBD1 is a possible D gene (6 bases). Germline lookup yields CDR1 MDHEN and CDR2 SYDVKM. Trimming removed 2 bases at V and 0 bases at J, with 11 bases between. CDR3 length: 15 residues. CDR3 region: CASSLAGATSYEQYF. CDR3 sequence (DNA): TGTGCCAGCAGTTTAGCAGGGGCCACCTCCTACGAGCAGTACTTC.

The chain couples TRBV6-2 or TRBV6-3 to TRBJ2-3; 10 nucleotides agree with TRBD1. The CDR3 covers 13 residues. The V gene's germline CDR1 is MNHEY and CDR2 SVGEGT. Losses at the gene ends were 6 bases for V and 4 bases for J; bases not matched to a gene: 1. The CDR3 DNA sequence: TGTGCCAGCAGAGGACAGGGGGCAGATACGCAGTATTTT. Protein: CASRGQGADTQYF.

This sequence joins TRBV19 and TRBJ1-5; D ambiguous. Germline loops: CDR1 LNHDA, CDR2 SQIVND (reference sequence). The CDR3 runs 15 residues. V was trimmed by 4 bases and J by 2 bases, leaving 12 bases between them. The CDR3 loop reads CASSTQAGGNQPQHF. The CDR3 DNA sequence: TGTGCCAGTAGTACTCAGGCAGGCGGCAATCAGCCCCAGCATTTT.

This clonotype is labeled medium-sized (0.01 to 0.1%). The chain couples TRBV11-2 to TRBJ2-7, with TRBD1 matching over 11 bases. The V segment lost 5 bases and the J segment 3 bases; nucleotides outside the gene matches: 15. CDR1 and CDR2 (germline): SGHAT, FQNNGV. The CDR3 loop spans 18 amino acids. The CDR3 DNA reads TGTGCCAGCAGCCCAGGAGGGAGATCCGGGACAGGGGGCTACGAGCAGTACTTC. Amino acids: CASSPGGRSGTGGYEQYF.

This clonotype was seen a few times. The V and J genes are TRBV20-1 and TRBJ2-3; D is ambiguous. Germline CDR1 reads DFQATT; CDR2 reads SNEGSKA (reference sequence). The V and J ends lost 3 bases and 0 bases respectively, with 7 bases between them. The CDR3 sequence is 13 residues long. CDR3 residues: CSARMSSTDTQYF. The DNA of the CDR3 is TGCAGTGCTAGGATGTCTAGCACAGATACGCAGTATTTT.

By frequency in the sample, this clonotype is medium-sized (0.01 to 0.1%). The chain links TRBV3-1 to TRBJ2-5; D gene unclear. Per the germline V gene, CDR1 is LGHDT and CDR2 is YNNKEL (reference sequence). V dropped 4 bases and J dropped 4 bases, with 10 bases sitting between them. There are 13 residues in the CDR3. This chain's CDR3 is CASSPGRVETQYF. CDR3 sequence (DNA): TGTGCCAGCAGCCCCGGTCGGGTAGAGACCCAGTACTTC.

The gene calls are TRBV6-6 and TRBJ1-1; D might be TRBD1 (6 bases). There are 17 residues in the CDR3. With 2 bases removed from V and 1 base from J, the gap between germline ends came to 17 bases. CDR1 and CDR2 (germline): MNHNY, SVGAGI (reference sequence). CDR3 coding DNA: TGTGCCAGCAGTTACCCTGCGGGATGGGGGCGGAACACTGAAGCTTTCTTT. Encoded protein: CASSYPAGWGRNTEAFF.

The rearrangement joins TRBV6-5 to TRBJ2-4, with TRBD2 matching over 8 bases. The CDR3 is made up of 17 amino acids. Germline loops: CDR1 MNHEY, CDR2 SVGAGI. V lost 0 bases to trimming and J lost 9 bases; unmatched junction nucleotides: 13. CDR3 region: CASSYSRGEESLSIQYF. Here the CDR3 DNA reads TGTGCCAGCAGTTACTCGCGGGGGGAGGAGAGTTTGAGCATTCAGTACTTC.

This clonotype was seen at least ten times. The chain carries TRBV9 and TRBJ2-2; 8 bases agree with TRBD1. V was pared by 4 bases and J by 0 bases, with 8 bases of the junction left unmatched. From germline, CDR1 is SGDLS and CDR2 YYNGEE. The CDR3 loop spans 17 amino acids. The DNA for the CDR3 is TGTGCCAGCAGCTACCGGACAGGGCCAACGAACACCGGGGAGCTGTTTTTT. It encodes CASSYRTGPTNTGELFF.

The gene calls are TRBV27 and TRBJ2-7, with D hard to call. V gave up 2 bases and J gave up 5 bases, with 7 bases separating them. The germline V gene has CDR1 MNHEY and CDR2 SMNVEV (reference sequence). This CDR3 contains 12 residues. CDR3 region: CASSLLGDEQYF. In DNA form, the CDR3 reads TGTGCCAGCAGTTTACTTGGGGACGAGCAGTACTTC.

Relative to its sample, this clonotype is medium-sized. This chain links TRBV28 with TRBJ1-2, with a possible D match to TRBD1 (5 bases). The germline V and J ends were trimmed by 7 bases and 5 bases, with 14 bases remaining between them. This CDR3 is built from 13 residues. CDR1 is MDHEN and CDR2 is SYDVKM in the germline V gene. The CDR3 bases are TGTGCCAGCATGGGGGGACGGGGTTATGGCTACACCTTC. Translated: CASMGGRGYGYTF.

This clonotype was counted once. The chain couples TRBV18 to TRBJ2-2; 9 bases match TRBD2. The CDR3 length is 17 residues. Trimming at V came to 0 bases and at J to 0 bases, leaving 2 bases not matched to a gene. The germline CDR1 and CDR2 sequences are KGHSH and LQKENI. The CDR3 sequence is CASSPPLAGSNTGELFF. The CDR3 DNA reads as TGTGCCAGCTCACCACCCCTAGCGGGGTCGAACACCGGGGAGCTGTTTTTT.

This clonotype has only a few counts. A much larger clone differs from this one at a single base, so this may be a read error. CDR3 amino acids: CASSSGGGGSPLHF. DNA of the CDR3: TGTGCCAGCAGCTCAGGTGGCGGCGGTTCACCCCTCCACTTT. This chain connects TRBV7-2 to TRBJ1-6; D uncertain. The CDR3 length is 14 residues. Germline V lookup: CDR1 SGHTA, CDR2 FQGNSA. V lost 4 bases to trimming and J lost 9 bases, with 13 bases between them.

This clonotype was recorded a few times. The chain carries TRBV6-5 and TRBJ2-3, with D possibly TRBD2 on 5 matching bases. The length of the CDR3 is 11 residues. Germline CDR1 is MNHEY and CDR2 is SVGAGI. V shed 6 bases and J shed 8 bases, with 9 bases lying between them. The CDR3 bases are TGTGCCAGCAGCCTTCGGGGTACGCAGTATTTT. This translates into CASSLRGTQYF.

As to this clonotype: A read error may be the cause here, since a much bigger clone is one base away. This sequence joins TRBV7-2 and TRBJ2-7; D may be TRBD2 (5 bases). Trimming pared 8 bases from V and 3 bases from J, leaving 11 bases between. This CDR3 comprises 12 residues. From germline, CDR1 is SGHTA and CDR2 FQGNSA. CDR3 bases: TGTGCCAGCCAAACGGGAAGCTACGAGCAGTACTTC. Its protein is CASQTGSYEQYF.

This clonotype was detected only a few times. The genes are TRBV20-1 and TRBJ1-2; unclear D gene. Germline loops: CDR1 DFQATT, CDR2 SNEGSKA (reference sequence). The V end lost 3 bases, the J end lost 4 bases, and 12 bases lay between the germline ends. The CDR3 has 13 residues. DNA of the CDR3: TGCAGTGCTAGCGAAGGGCCCCTCTATGGCTACACCTTC. Residues: CSASEGPLYGYTF.

DNA of the CDR3: TGCAGCGCCGACGGACAGGGGAAAGGAAGGGTTGAGCAGTTCTTC. Translating gives CSADGQGKGRVEQFF. The genes are TRBV29-1 and TRBJ2-1, with TRBD1 identical over 9 bases. V gave up 7 bases and J gave up 9 bases; unmatched junction bases: 16. In germline, CDR1 is SQVTM, CDR2 ANQGSEA. The CDR3 totals 15 residues.

Judged by abundance, this clonotype is medium-sized. V usage is TRBV10-1 and J usage is TRBJ2-7; TRBD1 matches 12 bases. This CDR3 region has 14 residues. V lost 2 bases, J lost 6 bases, and 2 bases stayed unmatched. Germline V gives CDR1 WNHNN, CDR2 SYGVQD (reference sequence). CDR3 nucleotides: TGCGCCAGCAGTGAGGGGACAGGGGGCTCCGAGCAGTACTTC. Protein product: CASSEGTGGSEQYF.

In this sample, this clonotype turned up a few times. The genes are TRBV12-3 or TRBV12-4 and TRBJ1-2; D is uncertain. V lost 6 bases and J 0 bases, leaving 17 bases between the germline ends. The CDR3 has 16 residues. CDR3 residues: CASSPQSGWANYGYTF. The DNA for the CDR3 is TGTGCCAGCAGCCCCCAGAGTGGTTGGGCTAACTATGGCTACACCTTC.

The genes are TRBV12-3 or TRBV12-4 and TRBJ1-5; unclear D gene. Trimming stripped 6 bases from V and 9 bases from J, with 15 bases between. This CDR3 comprises 13 residues. CDR3 DNA: TGTGCCAGCAGCATAAACCCTAGCGGGCCCCAGCATTTT. It codes for CASSINPSGPQHF.

This clonotype occurred many times. The chain uses TRBV5-1 and TRBJ2-7; the D gene is possibly TRBD1 (6 bases). The CDR3 is 15 residues long. V was trimmed by 4 bases and J by 2 bases, leaving 16 bases between them. The germline CDR1 and CDR2 sequences are SGHRS and YFSETQ. The CDR3 region is CASSQQGFGAYEQYF. The CDR3 nucleotides read TGCGCCAGCAGCCAACAGGGTTTTGGGGCCTACGAGCAGTACTTC. Supplemented by reference TRBV5-1 and TRBJ2-7, the full variable domain reads KAGVTQTPRYLIKTRGQQVTLSCSPISGHRSVSWYQQTPGQGLQFLFEYFSETQRNKGNFPGRFSGRQFSNSRSEMNVSTLELGDSALYLCASSQQGFGAYEQYFGPGTRLTVT.

This clonotype has at least ten counts. The V call is TRBV3-1, the J call TRBJ1-2, with 7 bases matching TRBD1. Germline-derived CDR1 and CDR2 are LGHDT and YNNKEL (reference sequence). The junction had 6 bases not matched to a gene; V was cut back by 4 bases and J by 4 bases. CDR3 length: 14 amino acids. The CDR3 spells CASSPRQGSYGYTF. CDR3 nucleotides: TGTGCCAGCAGCCCCCGACAGGGTTCCTATGGCTACACCTTC.

The V gene is TRBV11-3, the J gene TRBJ2-2, with D hard to call. The CDR3 has 14 amino acids. CDR1 is SGHNT, CDR2 YENEEA, per germline. V was clipped by 5 bases and J by 4 bases, with 11 bases between them. The CDR3 DNA reads as TGTGCCAGCAGCCCCAGTCGAGGCACCGGGGAGCTGTTTTTT. It yields the protein CASSPSRGTGELFF.